Below, 10 T cell receptor beta chains from the same sample are listed, as sequenced in a study of human versus mouse CDR3 diversity and MHC coevolution. Measured with immunoSEQ multiplex PCR; TCRdb has only the in-frame clones, and not every one. The sample lists about 81,000 clones; approximately 92% were seen once. Material for sequencing was naive CD4+ T cells from blood. Subset in this sample: CD45RO-negative CD62L-positive naive CD4 T cells. All receptors derive from a person aged 25-75 years in good health.

This clone is a singleton in its sample. The CDR3 DNA sequence: TGTGCCAGCTCACCGACAGGGACCGGGGAGCTGTTTTTT. Protein: CASSPTGTGELFF. The chain combines TRBV18 with TRBJ2-2, with 7 bases that match TRBD1. Germline loops: CDR1 KGHSH, CDR2 LQKENI. The CDR3 totals 13 residues. V shed 3 bases, J shed 5 bases, and the junction held 0 bases outside the gene matches.

This chain connects TRBV7-9 to TRBJ1-4, with 7 bases that match TRBD1. There are 15 residues in the CDR3. V lost 3 bases, J lost 5 bases, and 6 bases stayed unmatched. Germline V lookup: CDR1 SEHNR, CDR2 FQNEAQ (reference sequence). In nucleotides, the CDR3 is TGTGCCAGCAGCTTGGGGGACAGACTCAATGAAAAACTGTTTTTT. This codes for CASSLGDRLNEKLFF. The whole variable domain, filled in from reference TRBV7-9 and TRBJ1-4, reads DTGVSQNPRHKITKRGQNVTFRCDPISEHNRLYWYRQTLGQGPEFLTYFQNEAQLEKSRLLSDRFSAERPKGSFSTLEIQRTEQGDSAMYLCASSLGDRLNEKLFFGSGTQLSVL.

The rearrangement uses TRBV18 and TRBJ2-1; TRBD1 aligns across 7 bases. V was clipped by 1 base and J by 7 bases; unmatched bases: 4. CDR3 length: 14 residues. Per the germline V gene, CDR1 is KGHSH and CDR2 is LQKENI. Written as DNA, the CDR3 is TGTGCCAGCTCACCACTCATACAGGGGAATGAGCAGTTCTTC. Its translation: CASSPLIQGNEQFF.

The chain recombines TRBV4-3 with TRBJ2-5; weak D call: TRBD1 (8 bases). The J call is uncertain, as TRBJ2-7 better fits the DNA end. The germline V gene encodes CDR1 LGHNA and CDR2 YSLEER. The CDR3 spans 16 residues. The CDR3 sequence: CASSQATGGGSYEQYF. The CDR3 DNA sequence: TGCGCCAGCAGCCAAGCCACAGGGGGAGGGTCCTACGAGCAGTACTTC.

The chain has TRBV6-6 and TRBJ2-5; perhaps TRBD2 as D (5 bases). Germline V gene sequence: CDR1 MNHNY, CDR2 SVGAGI (reference sequence). There are 14 residues in the CDR3. The V gene lost 5 bases and the J gene lost 2 bases, with 12 bases spanning the gap. CDR3 nucleotides: TGTGCCAGCAGTGTCGGCGGGCCACAAGAGACCCAGTACTTC. Residues: CASSVGGPQETQYF.

This clone has just a few counts. It is unclear where the CDR3 begins or ends on the DNA, so no DNA is shown, and the CDR3 is as TCRdb lists it. The genes are TRBV21-1 and TRBJ1-1; the DNA was not used to check the table's D call, TRBD1. TRBV21-1 is a pseudogene. The CDR3 is made up of 14 amino acids, end residues included. The CDR3 protein is CASSVGTGTRGAFF.

The chain employs TRBV7-2 and TRBJ2-1; 10 bases fit TRBD2. In germline, CDR1 is SGHTA, CDR2 FQGNSA. This CDR3 comprises 15 residues. Trimming cost V 5 bases and J 1 base; bases outside gene matches: 2. CDR3 DNA: TGTGCCAGCAGCATACTAGCGGGATCCTACAATGAGCAGTTCTTC. Translating it yields CASSILAGSYNEQFF. Full variable domain (remainder filled in from reference TRBV7-2 and TRBJ2-1): GAGVSQSPSNKVTEKGKDVELRCDPISGHTALYWYRQSLGQGLEFLIYFQGNSAPDKSGLPSDRFSAERTGGSVSTLTIQRTQQEDSAVYLCASSILAGSYNEQFFGPGTRLTVL.

V usage is TRBV5-1 and J usage is TRBJ2-5, with TRBD1 matching 9 bases. The tail of the sequence fits TRBJ2-7 better, so the J call may be wrong. The CDR3 has 13 residues. Germline CDR1 and CDR2: SGHRS and YFSETQ. The CDR3 DNA reads as TGCGCCAGCAGCGGGGGACAGGGTTACGAGCAGTACTTC. Its translation is CASSGGQGYEQYF.

Concerning this clone: Mismatch with germline at one junction end may stem from a read error. V and J are TRBV5-1 and TRBJ2-1; perhaps TRBD2 as D (5 bases). Germline V gives CDR1 SGHRS, CDR2 YFSETQ. This CDR3 spans 13 amino acids. The CDR3 protein is CTSSLGSEDEQFF. CDR3 bases: TGCACCAGCAGCTTAGGGTCGGAGGATGAGCAGTTCTTC.

The chain recombines TRBV4-1 with TRBJ1-2; D may be TRBD1 (5 bases). The germline V gene has CDR1 MGHRA and CDR2 YSYEKL. The length of the CDR3 is 17 residues. The germline V and J ends were trimmed by 1 base and 2 bases, with 17 bases remaining between them. The CDR3 bases are TGCGCCAGCAGCCAAGTGGCAAGGGGTCGGGGGAACTATGGCTACACCTTC. As protein: CASSQVARGRGNYGYTF.